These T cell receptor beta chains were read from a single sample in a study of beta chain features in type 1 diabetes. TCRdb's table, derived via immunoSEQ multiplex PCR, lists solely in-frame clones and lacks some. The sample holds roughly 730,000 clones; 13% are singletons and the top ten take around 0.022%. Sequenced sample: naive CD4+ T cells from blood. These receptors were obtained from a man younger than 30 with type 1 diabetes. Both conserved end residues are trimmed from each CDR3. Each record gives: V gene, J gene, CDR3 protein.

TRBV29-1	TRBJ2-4	SVEEGAKNIQY
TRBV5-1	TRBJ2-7	ASSLSGVYEQY
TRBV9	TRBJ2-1	ASSVEGGGSSSYNEQF
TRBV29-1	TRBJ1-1	SVSTLLNTEAF
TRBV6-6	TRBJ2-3	ASSNRGAGTDTQY
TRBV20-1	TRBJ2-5	SAGTRETQY
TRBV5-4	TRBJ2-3	ASSLKQSTDTQY
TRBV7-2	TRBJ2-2	ASSLGATGELF
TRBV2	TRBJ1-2	ASTSTGGYGYT
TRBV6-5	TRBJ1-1	ASSYFGRAEAF
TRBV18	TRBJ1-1	ASSLTQGRIGF
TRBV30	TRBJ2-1	AWTTSGRHNEQF
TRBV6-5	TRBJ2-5	ASSFPSGETQY
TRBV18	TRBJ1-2	ASSLRDNYGYT
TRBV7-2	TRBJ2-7	ASSSRGGLAGSSYEQY
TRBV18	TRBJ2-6	ASSPQGSGANVLT
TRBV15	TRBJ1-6	ATSRGQGASPLH
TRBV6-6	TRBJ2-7	ASSYSKAGLYEQY